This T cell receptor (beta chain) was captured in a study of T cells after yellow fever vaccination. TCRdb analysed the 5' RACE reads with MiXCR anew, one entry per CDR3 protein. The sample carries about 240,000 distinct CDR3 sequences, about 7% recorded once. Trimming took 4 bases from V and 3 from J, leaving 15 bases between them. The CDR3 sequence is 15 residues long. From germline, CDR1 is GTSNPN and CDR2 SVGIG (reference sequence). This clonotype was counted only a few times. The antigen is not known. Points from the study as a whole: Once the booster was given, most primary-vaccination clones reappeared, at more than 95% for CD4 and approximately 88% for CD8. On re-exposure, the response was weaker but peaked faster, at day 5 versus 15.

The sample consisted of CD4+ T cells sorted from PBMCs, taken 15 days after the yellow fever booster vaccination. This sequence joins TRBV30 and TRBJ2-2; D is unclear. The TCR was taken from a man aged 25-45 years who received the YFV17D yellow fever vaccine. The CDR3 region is CAWNGLQRHTGELFF. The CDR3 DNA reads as TGTGCCTGGAACGGGCTCCAGAGGCACACCGGGGAGCTGTTTTTT.